One sample yielded the 24 T cell receptor beta chains listed below, sequenced in a study of CD4 T cells in relation to SARS-CoV-2 and coronaviruses. Before the COVID-19 pandemic, during about 2010-2018, CD4+ T cells were taken from unexposed donors. CD4+ T cells were isolated from the cells after around 10 days of culture. Here immunoSEQ multiplex PCR was the method, and the copy in TCRdb shows in-frame clones only, minus some. The sample records 20,000 to 25,000 clones, around two thirds being singletons. These TCRs are of unknown antigen specificity. The specimen was CD4+ T cells from PBMCs, cultured in vitro. These receptors all stem from a human donor in good health.

A few counts support this clone. The rearrangement joins TRBV2 to TRBJ2-1; possibly TRBD1 for D (6 bases). The germline gives CDR1 SNHLY, CDR2 FYNNEI. Trimming took 7 bases from V and 0 from J, leaving 10 bases between them. CDR3 length: 14 amino acids. The CDR3 sequence: CASTGQSSYNEQFF. CDR3 DNA: TGTGCCAGCACCGGACAGTCCTCCTACAATGAGCAGTTCTTC.

The chain is built from TRBV5-6 and TRBJ1-3, with D maybe TRBD1 (6 bases). This CDR3 spans 15 amino acids. Germline V CDR1 and CDR2: SGHDT, YYEEEE. V gave up 4 bases and J gave up 3 bases, with 14 bases separating them. The CDR3 spells CASSRRGQGGNTIYF. CDR3 DNA: TGTGCCAGCAGCCGCAGGGGCCAGGGTGGAAACACCATATATTTT.

The rearrangement uses TRBV18 and TRBJ1-1, with D perhaps TRBD1 (6 bases). The CDR3 has 18 amino acids. V was pared by 0 bases and J by 6 bases, with 23 bases between. Germline CDR1 reads KGHSH; CDR2 reads LQKENI. CDR3 in DNA: TGTGCCAGCTCACCACCGCGGGGGCGCGAACCTCTTTGGGCTGAAGCTTTCTTT. It codes for CASSPPRGREPLWAEAFF.

The rearrangement links TRBV5-1 to TRBJ2-5, with D unclear. The CDR3 totals 14 residues. Germline lookup yields CDR1 SGHRS and CDR2 YFSETQ. V shed 2 bases and J shed 2 bases, with 10 bases lying between them. The CDR3 region has the DNA TGCGCCAGCAGCTTTGTCACAGAACAAGAGACCCAGTACTTC. This encodes CASSFVTEQETQYF.

In this sample, this clone turned up a few times. The V gene is TRBV19, the J gene TRBJ1-1; 9 bases are shared with TRBD1. The germline V gene encodes CDR1 LNHDA and CDR2 SQIVND (reference sequence). There are 14 residues in the CDR3. V lost 3 bases to trimming and J lost 4 bases; unmatched junction nucleotides: 3. DNA of the CDR3: TGTGCCAGTAGTATCGGGACAGGGCGCACTGAAGCTTTCTTT. It is translated as CASSIGTGRTEAFF.

The chain combines TRBV7-8 with TRBJ1-3; a possible D gene is TRBD1 (5 bases). Germline V gene data show CDR1 as SGHVS and CDR2 as FQNEAQ. This CDR3 spans 21 amino acids. With 5 bases removed from V and 0 bases from J, the gap between germline ends came to 29 bases. This chain's CDR3 is CASSPLWGDRGKGVSGNTIYF. CDR3 DNA sequence: TGTGCCAGCAGCCCGTTATGGGGGGACCGAGGAAAGGGCGTCTCTGGAAACACCATATATTTT.

CDR3: CARTARTGELFF. CDR3 DNA sequence: TGTGCCAGAACTGCGCGTACCGGGGAGCTGTTTTTT. The chain recombines TRBV12-3 or TRBV12-4 with TRBJ2-2; D is uncertain. Trimming stripped 9 bases from V and 5 bases from J, with 10 bases between. The CDR3 contains 12 residues.

The V call is TRBV5-5, the J call TRBJ1-1, with D perhaps TRBD1 (6 bases). This CDR3 has 14 amino acids. V lost 4 bases, J lost 4 bases, and 14 bases lay in between. The germline V gene has CDR1 SGHKS and CDR2 YYEKEE (reference sequence). CDR3 in amino acids: CASSLPGGATEAFF. The CDR3 DNA reads TGTGCCAGCAGCCTACCTGGGGGGGCCACTGAAGCTTTCTTT.

This clone was seen a few times. The V gene is TRBV2, the J gene TRBJ1-6; the match to TRBD1 covers 7 bases. The germline CDR1 and CDR2 sequences are SNHLY and FYNNEI. V was clipped by 4 bases and J by 5 bases; unmatched bases: 2. CDR3 length: 14 residues. The DNA of the CDR3 is TGTGCCAGCAGTGGACAGGGCGATAATTCACCCCTCCACTTT. This translates into CASSGQGDNSPLHF. The variable domain in full, with the rest retrieved from reference TRBV2 and TRBJ1-6, is EPEVTQTPSHQVTQMGQEVILRCVPISNHLYFYWYRQILGQKVEFLVSFYNNEISEKSEIFDDQFSVERPDGSNFTLKIRSTKLEDSAMYFCASSGQGDNSPLHFGNGTRLTVT.

The chain joins TRBV6-5 to TRBJ1-2; D possibly corresponds to TRBD1 (6 bases). CDR1 is MNHEY and CDR2 is SVGAGI in the germline V gene. V was trimmed by 2 bases and J by 6 bases, leaving 13 bases between them. This CDR3 is 14 amino acids long. The CDR3 loop is CASSYVGQLDGYTF. The CDR3 DNA follows: TGTGCCAGCAGTTACGTGGGACAATTAGATGGCTACACCTTC.

The chain is built from TRBV14 and TRBJ1-6, with a possible D match to TRBD1 (6 bases). Deletions cut 2 bases from V and 9 bases from J, with 11 bases between. This CDR3 has 14 residues. Germline V lookup: CDR1 SGHDN, CDR2 FVKESK. The CDR3, as DNA: TGTGCCAGCAGCCAATTCGGGGGCTCTTCACCCCTCCACTTT. Its protein product is CASSQFGGSSPLHF.

The chain joins TRBV4-1 to TRBJ2-1, with 10 bases matching TRBD2. CDR1 and CDR2 from the germline V gene are MGHRA and YSYEKL. This CDR3 spans 15 amino acids. After removal of 4 bases from V and 7 bases from J, the junction contained 7 bases not matched to a gene. DNA for the CDR3: TGCGCCAGCAGCCTCTCAGCGGGAGGGGGGAATGAGCAGTTCTTC. Protein sequence: CASSLSAGGGNEQFF.

The V and J genes are TRBV5-1 and TRBJ2-3; D is unclear. The CDR3 sequence is 14 residues long. V was trimmed by 6 bases and J by 7 bases, leaving 18 bases between them. Germline CDR1 and CDR2: SGHRS and YFSETQ. For the CDR3, the DNA is TGCGCCAGCAACGGCGGTCTTTTGAGAAATACGCAGTATTTT. Translation: CASNGGLLRNTQYF.

This chain joins TRBV10-1 and TRBJ1-6; D gene ambiguous. Looked up from germline, CDR1 is WNHNN and CDR2 is SYGVQD (reference sequence). With 0 bases removed from V and 10 bases from J, the gap between germline ends came to 7 bases. CDR3 length equals 13 residues. DNA of the CDR3: TGCGCCAGCAGTGAGTCGGCCGGGTCACCCCTCCACTTT. Protein: CASSESAGSPLHF.

The CDR3, as DNA: TGTGCCAGTAGTATCTCACTAGCGGGTGTTACCGGGGAGCTGTTTTTT. This translates into CASSISLAGVTGELFF. This chain joins TRBV19 and TRBJ2-2; 9 bases map to TRBD2. This CDR3 spans 16 amino acids. V gave up 3 bases and J gave up 5 bases; unmatched junction bases: 7. In germline, CDR1 is LNHDA, CDR2 SQIVND (reference sequence).

This clone was recorded only once. The chain uses TRBV4-2 and TRBJ1-1; 8 bases are shared with TRBD1. Trimming removed 0 bases from V and 1 base from J; junction bases left unmatched: 1. The CDR3 has 15 residues. CDR1 is LGHNA, CDR2 YNFKEQ, per germline. Written as DNA, the CDR3 is TGTGCCAGCAGCCAAGATGGGACAGGGAACACTGAAGCTTTCTTT. Translation gives CASSQDGTGNTEAFF.

This clone has a handful of counts. CDR3 in amino acids: CASVQANYNEQFF. CDR3 coding DNA: TGCGCCAGCGTACAAGCGAACTACAATGAGCAGTTCTTC. This rearrangement joins TRBV5-1 to TRBJ2-1; no clear D. There are 13 residues in the CDR3. V was shortened by 7 bases and J by 3 bases, with 11 bases between the two germline ends. From germline, CDR1 is SGHRS and CDR2 YFSETQ.

The rearrangement joins TRBV5-6 to TRBJ2-7; D might be TRBD2 (5 bases). Per the germline V gene, CDR1 is SGHDT and CDR2 is YYEEEE. Trimming shortened V by 2 bases and J by 6 bases, and 15 bases separated the two germline ends. The CDR3 has 14 residues. CDR3 in DNA: TGTGCCAGCAGCTTAGGGAGTCCATCCCTCGAGCAGTACTTC. It specifies CASSLGSPSLEQYF.

The chain combines TRBV28 with TRBJ2-1, with 9 bases matching TRBD1. Germline lookup yields CDR1 MDHEN and CDR2 SYDVKM. This CDR3 spans 15 amino acids. The V gene end was trimmed by 5 bases and the J gene end by 5 bases; junction bases not matched to a gene: 7. Here the CDR3 DNA reads TGTGCCAGCAGTCTTACCGGGACAGGGAACAATGAGCAGTTCTTC. Encoded protein: CASSLTGTGNNEQFF.

The chain joins TRBV30 to TRBJ2-7; the D gene is possibly TRBD1 (5 bases). Looked up from germline, CDR1 is GTSNPN and CDR2 is SVGIG (reference sequence). The CDR3 runs to 15 residues. The ends were cut back, 0 bases at V and 0 bases at J, with 12 bases in the middle. Here the CDR3 DNA reads TGTGCCTGGAGTGTACGGCAGGGCCTCTCCTACGAGCAGTACTTC. As protein: CAWSVRQGLSYEQYF.

The gene calls are TRBV9 and TRBJ1-6; 7 bases line up with TRBD1. Germline CDR1 and CDR2: SGDLS and YYNGEE. The CDR3 runs to 15 residues. V lost 3 bases and J lost 7; bases outside the gene matches: 7. CDR3 nucleotides: TGTGCCAGCAGCGCCCGACAGGGAGAGAATTCACCCCTCCACTTT. The encoded protein is CASSARQGENSPLHF.

This chain uses TRBV18 with TRBJ2-2; D gene uncertain. Per the germline V gene, CDR1 is KGHSH and CDR2 is LQKENI. V was pared by 6 bases and J by 6 bases, with 8 bases between. There are 12 residues in the CDR3. The CDR3 loop reads CASSPFAGELFF. In DNA, the CDR3 is TGTGCCAGCTCTCCATTCGCCGGGGAGCTGTTTTTT. The variable domain in full, completed from reference TRBV18 and TRBJ2-2, reads NAGVMQNPRHLVRRRGQEARLRCSPMKGHSHVYWYRQLPEEGLKFMVYLQKENIIDESGMPKERFSAEFPKEGPSILRIQQVVRGDSAAYFCASSPFAGELFFGEGSRLTVL.

Only a few counts were recorded for this clone. The CDR3 coding sequence is TGCGCCAGCAGCCAAGAACAGGGGTTCTATGGCTACACCTTC. Its protein product is CASSQEQGFYGYTF. This chain links TRBV4-1 with TRBJ1-2, with 7 bases matching TRBD1. V was pared by 0 bases and J by 4 bases, with 2 bases of the junction left unmatched. CDR3 length: 14 amino acids. Germline assignment: CDR1 MGHRA and CDR2 YSYEKL.

The chain recombines TRBV28 with TRBJ2-7, with 9 bases that match TRBD2. CDR1 MDHEN and CDR2 SYDVKM come from the germline V gene. V trimming: 3 bases; J trimming: 0 bases; junction bases outside the gene matches: 6. The CDR3 has 16 residues. CDR3 loop: CASSFDLAGLSYEQYF. CDR3 DNA sequence: TGTGCCAGCAGTTTTGACCTAGCGGGGCTCTCCTACGAGCAGTACTTC. The full variable domain, rest sourced from reference TRBV28 and TRBJ2-7, is DVKVTQSSRYLVKRTGEKVFLECVQDMDHENMFWYRQDPGLGLRLIYFSYDVKMKEKGDIPEGYSVSREKKERFSLILESASTNQTSMYLCASSFDLAGLSYEQYFGPGTRLTVT.